The rows below give T cell receptor beta chains drawn from one sample of a study of breast tumors, draining lymph nodes, adjacent tissues. TCRdb reprocessed the multiplex PCR reads via MiXCR and lists one record per CDR3 protein. The sample has more than 100,000 distinct CDR3 sequences; approximately 20% are singletons. Sequences were obtained from axillary lymph node tissue. All receptors derive from a female donor with breast cancer. Some clones in this sample may be carry-over from other donors' samples. Each CDR3 is given with its conserved first and last residue. Fields, in order: D gene, clone size, J gene, V gene, CDR3 DNA, CDR3 protein. The D gene is left open where the match is weak. The listing skips clone size in some rows; elsewhere it reads once, few, many or a size class.

NA | NA | TRBJ1-1 | TRBV29-1 | TGCAGCGTTGCCAATACACTGAGCAACACTGAAGCTTTCTTT | CSVANTLSNTEAFF
TRBD2 | NA | TRBJ2-4 | TRBV5-4 | TGTGCCAGCAGCTCTAGCGGGAGCCTAGCCAAAAACATTCAGTACTTC | CASSSSGSLAKNIQYF
NA | NA | TRBJ2-2 | TRBV5-1 | TGCGCCAGCAGCCGCGACGGAGGCTTCGGGGCCGGGGAGCTGTTTTTC | CASSRDGGFGAGELFF
TRBD2 | NA | TRBJ2-3 | TRBV7-9 | TGTGCCAGCAGCTTAGCCGGGACTACCACAGATACGCAGTATTTT | CASSLAGTTTDTQYF
NA | many | TRBJ2-1 | TRBV11-2 | TGTGCCAGCAGTCCTAACCCCCTCTACAATGAGCAGTTCTTC | CASSPNPLYNEQFF
TRBD1 | many | TRBJ1-6 | TRBV7-2 | TGTGCCAGCAGGGACAACAGGGGGCTCTGGGCACCCCTCCACTTT | CASRDNRGLWAPLHF
TRBD2 | many | TRBJ2-3 | TRBV9 | TGTGCCAGCAGCCCCTTAGCGGGAGGGCCCTACACAGATACGCAGTATTTT | CASSPLAGGPYTDTQYF
TRBD2 | NA | TRBJ2-1 | TRBV10-3 | TGTGCCATCTTCGGCGGGGGGGGGTACAATGAGCAGTTCTTC | CAIFGGGGYNEQFF
TRBD2 | many | TRBJ2-1 | TRBV24-1 | TGTGCCACCAGTGACTCCGGGACTAGCGGGAGCAATGAGCAGTTCTTC | CATSDSGTSGSNEQFF
TRBD2 | many | TRBJ2-1 | TRBV5-1 | TGCGCCAGCAGCACCGCTCCGGGACTAGCGGGAGTCCTCTACAATGAGCAGTTCTTC | CASSTAPGLAGVLYNEQFF
TRBD1 | many | TRBJ2-1 | TRBV11-3 | TGTGCCAGCAGCTGGGACAGGGGGGGCGATGAGCAGTTCTTC | CASSWDRGGDEQFF
NA | few | TRBJ2-6 | TRBV6-2/TRBV6-3 | TGTGCCAGCAGTTTGGTAGGGGCTGGGGCCAACGTCCTGACTTTC | CASSLVGAGANVLTF
NA | many | TRBJ1-2 | TRBV29-1 | TGCAGCGTTGAAGGGGAAGGTGGCAGAAGGACTCTGGGCTACACCTTC | CSVEGEGGRRTLGYTF
TRBD2 | NA | TRBJ2-7 | TRBV9 | TGTGCCAGCAGCGTCTCTAGCGGGGCGGGAGAGCAGTACTTC | CASSVSSGAGEQYF
NA | NA | TRBJ1-2 | TRBV6-1 | TGTGCCAGCACCGGGACAACCTATGGCTACACCTTC | CASTGTTYGYTF
NA | many | TRBJ2-7 | TRBV6-1 | TGTGCCAGCAGTGAAGCTAGGAGATACGAGCAGTACTTC | CASSEARRYEQYF
TRBD2 | many | TRBJ2-2 | TRBV4-3 | TGCGCCAGCAGCCAAAATCCGGGACTAGCGGGCGGGGAGCTGTTTTTT | CASSQNPGLAGGELFF
TRBD1 | many | TRBJ2-7 | TRBV6-5 | TGTGCCAGCAGTTACTCCCGGGACAGGGCTTACGAGCAGTACTTC | CASSYSRDRAYEQYF
TRBD2 | many | TRBJ2-7 | TRBV6-1 | TGTGCCAGCAGTAGACTAGCGGGTCTCGAGCAGTACTTC | CASSRLAGLEQYF
NA | many | TRBJ2-7 | TRBV29-1 | TGCAGCGCCGGAGGTTCGATAGGGCTCAACGAGCAGTACTTC | CSAGGSIGLNEQYF